A single sample gave rise to the 22 T cell receptor beta chains below, sequenced in a study of T cell clones after liver transplantation. Sequenced by immunoSEQ multiplex PCR; TCRdb stores in-frame clones only, minus some. Of roughly 49,000 clones listed, roughly 70% are singletons. The sample consisted of CD4+ T cells from blood, taken roughly 55 months after liver transplant. These receptors came from a human patient who received a liver transplant. Some T cells may possibly be graft donor cells.

This chain uses TRBV5-1 with TRBJ1-4; 7 bases agree with TRBD1. The germline V gene has CDR1 SGHRS and CDR2 YFSETQ. This CDR3 comprises 14 residues. Unmatched junction bases numbered 8, after V lost 4 bases and J lost 8 bases. In nucleotides, the CDR3 is TGCGCCAGCAGCCTGGACAGGTTTGGGGAAAAACTGTTTTTT. Its protein is CASSLDRFGEKLFF.

This clone was counted only a few times. V is TRBV4-1 and J is TRBJ2-2; TRBD2 aligns across 7 bases. CDR1 and CDR2 from the germline V gene are MGHRA and YSYEKL. This CDR3 spans 17 amino acids. The V gene end was trimmed by 2 bases and the J gene end by 0 bases; junction bases not matched to a gene: 6. The CDR3 sequence: CASSQPYSGANTGELFF. The CDR3 bases are TGCGCCAGCAGCCAACCCTACAGCGGGGCGAACACCGGGGAGCTGTTTTTT.

This chain uses TRBV7-2 with TRBJ2-1, with TRBD2 matching over 10 bases. The CDR3 extends over 15 amino acids. Germline CDR1 and CDR2: SGHTA and FQGNSA. V was clipped by 7 bases and J by 0 bases; unmatched bases: 3. Here the CDR3 reads CASTPSGSSYNEQFF. The CDR3 DNA sequence: TGTGCCAGCACCCCTAGCGGGAGCTCCTACAATGAGCAGTTCTTC.

The chain combines TRBV5-6 with TRBJ2-6; 11 positions agree with TRBD1. The J segment lost 4 bases and the V segment lost 4 bases, leaving 10 bases of the junction unmatched. This CDR3 is 18 amino acids long. The germline CDR1 and CDR2 sequences are SGHDT and YYEEEE. The CDR3 coding sequence is TGTGCCAGCAGCACCATTGGACAGGGGGCGCAAGGGGCCAACGTCCTGACTTTC. Its protein is CASSTIGQGAQGANVLTF.

This chain uses TRBV5-8 with TRBJ2-1; 13 bases agree with TRBD2. The CDR3 extends over 15 amino acids. Germline V gene data show CDR1 as SGHTS and CDR2 as YDEGEE. V lost 2 bases, J lost 8 bases, and 4 bases stayed unmatched. CDR3 protein: CASSLRLAGGHEQFF. DNA for the CDR3: TGTGCCAGCAGCTTAAGACTAGCGGGGGGCCATGAGCAGTTCTTC.

The table lists this clone with a few counts. The rearrangement links TRBV28 to TRBJ1-6; D ambiguous. The CDR3 is 15 amino acids. V was trimmed by 5 bases and J by 7 bases, leaving 15 bases between them. Germline loops: CDR1 MDHEN, CDR2 SYDVKM. CDR3 coding DNA: TGTGCCAGCAGTGTCGACTCCAGCGAGAATTCACCCCTCCACTTT. Its protein product is CASSVDSSENSPLHF.

This chain joins TRBV11-2 and TRBJ1-1; D may be TRBD1 (6 bases). The CDR3 is made up of 14 amino acids. Germline loops: CDR1 SGHAT, CDR2 FQNNGV. V gave up 6 bases and J gave up 6 bases, with 17 bases separating them. CDR3 nucleotides: TGTGCCAGCAGTCACAGACAGGAGGGGGCTGAAGCTTTCTTT. It is translated as CASSHRQEGAEAFF.

The chain is built from TRBV5-1 and TRBJ1-3; no firm D call. Per germline, CDR1 SGHRS and CDR2 YFSETQ. The V end was cut by 3 bases, the J end by 1 base, with 8 bases between. The CDR3 sequence is 14 residues long. The DNA for the CDR3 is TGCGCCAGCAGCTACCGGGAATCTGGAAACACCATATATTTT. Encoded protein: CASSYRESGNTIYF.

The chain couples TRBV2 to TRBJ1-2; no clear D gene. Germline values: CDR1 SNHLY, CDR2 FYNNEI. The CDR3 is 14 residues long. With 0 bases removed from V and 1 base from J, the gap between germline ends came to 6 bases. The CDR3 sequence: CASSEAHFNYGYTF. DNA of the CDR3: TGTGCCAGCAGTGAAGCGCACTTTAACTATGGCTACACCTTC. Full variable domain (remainder filled in from reference TRBV2 and TRBJ1-2): EPEVTQTPSHQVTQMGQEVILRCVPISNHLYFYWYRQILGQKVEFLVSFYNNEISEKSEIFDDQFSVERPDGSNFTLKIRSTKLEDSAMYFCASSEAHFNYGYTFGSGTRLTVV.

The chain has TRBV5-1 and TRBJ1-4; D possibly corresponds to TRBD1 (6 bases). CDR3 length equals 17 residues. V was cut by 1 base and J by 3 bases, with 16 bases left in between. Germline V gene sequence: CDR1 SGHRS, CDR2 YFSETQ. CDR3 protein: CASSLSPGAEANEKLFF. CDR3 sequence (DNA): TGCGCCAGCAGCTTGTCCCCGGGGGCGGAGGCTAATGAAAAACTGTTTTTT. Combining the CDR3 with reference TRBV5-1 and TRBJ1-4 gives the whole variable domain KAGVTQTPRYLIKTRGQQVTLSCSPISGHRSVSWYQQTPGQGLQFLFEYFSETQRNKGNFPGRFSGRQFSNSRSEMNVSTLELGDSALYLCASSLSPGAEANEKLFFGSGTQLSVL.

This chain uses TRBV7-9 with TRBJ2-7; 10 bases are shared with TRBD2. CDR3 length: 15 residues. V lost 5 bases to trimming and J lost 5 bases; unmatched junction nucleotides: 9. CDR1 and CDR2 from the germline V gene are SEHNR and FQNEAQ (reference sequence). CDR3 DNA sequence: TGTGCCAGCAGCCCGATGGGGCTAGCGGGGGACGAGCAGTACTTC. Residues: CASSPMGLAGDEQYF.

This chain links TRBV5-5 with TRBJ1-5; D gene unclear. The germline V and J ends were trimmed by 5 bases and 3 bases, with 15 bases remaining between them. Germline CDR1 reads SGHKS; CDR2 reads YYEKEE (reference sequence). The CDR3 is 15 amino acids. CDR3 nucleotide sequence: TGTGCCAGCAGTCCCCGTGTCGGATTCAATCAGCCCCAGCATTTT. Its protein is CASSPRVGFNQPQHF.

The chain is built from TRBV5-1 and TRBJ2-2, with D possibly TRBD1 on 5 matching bases. Per the germline V gene, CDR1 is SGHRS and CDR2 is YFSETQ. V shed 7 bases and J shed 6 bases, with 13 bases lying between them. CDR3 length equals 13 residues. The CDR3 DNA reads TGCGCCAGCTCTCACCAGGGCGCCGGGGAGCTGTTTTTT. Its translation: CASSHQGAGELFF.

V usage is TRBV2 and J usage is TRBJ2-3; TRBD1 is a possible D gene (6 bases). Trimming took 2 bases from V and 4 from J, leaving 10 bases between them. The CDR3 runs 14 residues. CDR1 SNHLY and CDR2 FYNNEI come from the germline V gene. CDR3 in DNA: TGTGCCAGCAGTGAAACAGGGTATCCAGATACGCAGTATTTT. The encoded protein is CASSETGYPDTQYF.

The rearrangement links TRBV2 to TRBJ2-7, with D possibly being TRBD2 (5 bases). V was pared by 6 bases and J by 4 bases, with 19 bases between. The CDR3 covers 15 residues. Germline V gives CDR1 SNHLY, CDR2 FYNNEI. CDR3 region: CASRSGRATTYEQYF. The DNA of the CDR3 is TGTGCCAGCAGGAGCGGTAGGGCTACGACTTACGAGCAGTACTTC.

The rearrangement joins TRBV4-2 to TRBJ1-4; D unclear. Germline assignment: CDR1 LGHNA and CDR2 YNFKEQ. With 0 bases removed from V and 5 bases from J, the gap between germline ends came to 10 bases. This CDR3 contains 15 residues. CDR3 residues: CASSQDLTTNEKLFF. CDR3 coding DNA: TGTGCCAGCAGCCAAGATTTAACCACGAATGAAAAACTGTTTTTT.

J is TRBJ1-1 and V is TRBV10-3; tentative D call: TRBD1 (5 bases). This CDR3 spans 12 amino acids. The V end was cut by 9 bases, the J end by 7 bases, with 15 bases between. CDR1 is ENHRY and CDR2 is SYGVKD in the germline V gene. CDR3 bases: TGTGCCATAAACCCAGGGCGAGGTGAAGCTTTCTTT. Its translation: CAINPGRGEAFF.

The CDR3 sequence is CASSQTGDLVNTQYF. The DNA of the CDR3 is TGTGCCAGCAGCCAGACAGGGGACTTAGTAAATACGCAGTATTTT. J is TRBJ2-3 and V is TRBV9; 8 nucleotides agree with TRBD1. The CDR3 covers 15 residues. Germline V CDR1 and CDR2: SGDLS, YYNGEE. Trimming took 4 bases from V and 7 from J; bases not matched to a gene: 11.

This clone was counted only a few times. The rearrangement links TRBV20-1 to TRBJ1-2; D might be TRBD1 (6 bases). CDR1 and CDR2 (germline): DFQATT, SNEGSKA (reference sequence). The V end lost 6 bases, the J end lost 7 bases, and 12 bases lay between the germline ends. The CDR3 contains 11 residues. This CDR3 reads CSANPQGGYTF. In DNA, the CDR3 is TGCAGTGCGAATCCACAGGGTGGCTACACCTTC.

This chain connects TRBV2 to TRBJ2-4; D remains ambiguous. Per germline, CDR1 SNHLY and CDR2 FYNNEI. The ends were cut back, 8 bases at V and 0 bases at J, with 8 bases in the middle. This CDR3 spans 13 amino acids. CDR3 in amino acids: CASQYLAKNIQYF. The CDR3 coding sequence is TGTGCCAGCCAGTACCTAGCCAAAAACATTCAGTACTTC.

The chain links TRBV5-4 to TRBJ2-2; 8 bases line up with TRBD1. The ends lost 4 bases at V and 0 bases at J; junction bases unmatched: 2. The CDR3 length is 15 residues. Germline CDR1 reads SGHNT; CDR2 reads YYREEE (reference sequence). The CDR3 region is CASSKDRANTGELFF. The CDR3 nucleotides are TGTGCCAGCAGCAAGGACAGGGCGAACACCGGGGAGCTGTTTTTT. The full variable domain, its missing parts supplied by reference TRBV5-4 and TRBJ2-2, is ETGVTQSPTHLIKTRGQQVTLRCSSQSGHNTVSWYQQALGQGPQFIFQYYREEENGRGNFPPRFSGLQFPNYSSELNVNALELDDSALYLCASSKDRANTGELFFGEGSRLTVL.

V usage is TRBV23-1 and J usage is TRBJ2-1; D might be TRBD1 or TRBD2, each matching 6 bases. Being an ORF, TRBV23-1 has a function that is uncertain. The V and J ends lost 2 bases and 0 bases respectively, with 17 bases between them. There are 18 residues in the CDR3. CDR3 residues: CASSQPCGTRSSYNEQFF. CDR3 sequence (DNA): TGCGCCAGCAGTCAACCGTGCGGGACACGGAGCTCCTACAATGAGCAGTTCTTC.